The 15 T cell receptor beta chains below were found in one sample sequenced in a study of T cells after yellow fever vaccination. TCRdb processed the 5' RACE reads anew with MiXCR; each CDR3 protein has one entry. The repertoire has some 200,000 distinct CDR3 sequences, approximately 11% of them found once; the top ten carry 35% to 40%. The sequencing here drew on CD8+ T cells sorted from PBMCs, taken 15 days after the yellow fever booster vaccination. These receptors were obtained from a man between 18 and 35 years old who received the YFV17D yellow fever vaccine.

Only a few counts were recorded for this clonotype. The J gene is TRBJ1-5, the V gene TRBV12-3 or TRBV12-4; TRBD1 might be the D (6 bases). This CDR3 comprises 15 residues. The ends were cut back, 5 bases at V and 7 bases at J, with 18 bases in the middle. CDR3 sequence reads: CASSAQQGGGQPQHF. The CDR3, as DNA: TGTGCCAGCAGTGCCCAACAGGGAGGAGGGCAGCCCCAGCATTTT.

CDR3 sequence: CASSLAQGTVTDTQYF. In DNA form, the CDR3 reads TGTGCCAGCAGCTTAGCGCAGGGGACAGTAACAGATACGCAGTATTTT. This sequence joins TRBV7-9 and TRBJ2-3; 7 nucleotides align to TRBD1. This CDR3 is 16 amino acids long. CDR1 is SEHNR and CDR2 is FQNEAQ in the germline V gene (reference sequence). V shed 0 bases and J 3 bases; nucleotides not matched to a gene: 6.

This clonotype was counted a few times. The chain employs TRBV18 and TRBJ1-2; D is undetermined. Deletions cut 3 bases from V and 4 bases from J, with 12 bases between. Germline CDR1 and CDR2: KGHSH and LQKENI. The CDR3 totals 14 residues. Here the CDR3 DNA reads TGTGCCAGCTCACCTCGGCAGGAGGGCTATGGCTACACCTTC. Translation gives CASSPRQEGYGYTF. Combining the CDR3 with reference TRBV18 and TRBJ1-2 gives the whole variable domain NAGVMQNPRHLVRRRGQEARLRCSPMKGHSHVYWYRQLPEEGLKFMVYLQKENIIDESGMPKERFSAEFPKEGPSILRIQQVVRGDSAAYFCASSPRQEGYGYTFGSGTRLTVV.

This clonotype was observed at least ten times. V and J are TRBV27 and TRBJ2-7; D is unclear. Germline V gives CDR1 MNHEY, CDR2 SMNVEV (reference sequence). The CDR3 has 11 residues. V lost 6 bases, J lost 4 bases, and 7 bases lay in between. The CDR3 protein is CASRFGYEQYF. In DNA, the CDR3 is TGTGCCAGCAGATTTGGATACGAGCAGTACTTC.

The chain links TRBV6-5 to TRBJ2-1, with 7 bases aligning to TRBD2. V gave up 2 bases and J gave up 3 bases; unmatched junction bases: 7. This CDR3 comprises 16 residues. In germline, CDR1 is MNHEY, CDR2 SVGAGI. The CDR3 is CASSYPRGGGYNEQFF. CDR3 DNA: TGTGCCAGCAGTTACCCCCGCGGCGGGGGCTACAATGAGCAGTTCTTC.

The sample holds a few counts of this clonotype. The rearrangement joins TRBV5-1 to TRBJ1-4; D unresolved. The ends were cut back, 1 base at V and 8 bases at J, with 15 bases in the middle. The CDR3 length is 15 residues. CDR1 and CDR2 (germline): SGHRS, YFSETQ. The DNA of the CDR3 is TGCGCCAGCAGCTTGAAAGGGAGGGAAGGGGAAAAACTGTTTTTT. This codes for CASSLKGREGEKLFF.

This clonotype appeared a few times. V and J are TRBV27 and TRBJ1-5; D remains unclear. From germline, CDR1 is MNHEY and CDR2 SMNVEV (reference sequence). Trimming shortened V by 7 bases and J by 0 bases, and 4 bases separated the two germline ends. This CDR3 region has 12 residues. The CDR3 protein is CASTPSNQPQHF. CDR3 sequence (DNA): TGTGCCAGCACCCCTAGCAATCAGCCCCAGCATTTT.

The rearrangement uses TRBV25-1 and TRBJ1-1; 10 nucleotides line up with TRBD1. In germline, CDR1 is MGHDK, CDR2 SYGVNS. The CDR3 length is 17 residues. Trimming removed 3 bases from V and 3 bases from J; junction bases left unmatched: 10. The CDR3 sequence: CASSETGGVYLDTEAFF. CDR3 coding DNA: TGTGCCAGCAGTGAGACAGGGGGCGTTTATTTGGACACTGAAGCTTTCTTT.

The chain employs TRBV14 and TRBJ1-4; D perhaps matches TRBD1 (5 bases). This CDR3 has 15 residues. Per the germline V gene, CDR1 is SGHDN and CDR2 is FVKESK. The germline V and J ends were trimmed by 0 bases and 10 bases, with 15 bases remaining between them. CDR3 DNA sequence: TGTGCCAGCAGCCAAGACGGCGGGGCGCTTCTAAAACTGTTTTTT. Amino acid sequence: CASSQDGGALLKLFF.

This chain connects TRBV29-1 to TRBJ2-5, with D maybe TRBD1 (6 bases). Germline assignment: CDR1 SQVTM and CDR2 ANQGSEA. V was cut by 4 bases and J by 4 bases, with 13 bases left in between. This CDR3 is 13 amino acids long. CDR3: CSVVDQGRETQYF. The CDR3 DNA follows: TGCAGCGTTGTAGACCAGGGGAGAGAGACCCAGTACTTC.

This clonotype was observed at least ten times. The genes are TRBV6-5 and TRBJ2-6, with D tentatively TRBD1 or TRBD2 (6 bases each). V was shortened by 3 bases and J by 2 bases, with 8 bases between the two germline ends. The CDR3 has 15 residues. CDR1 is MNHEY, CDR2 SVGAGI, per germline. This CDR3 is CASSYRGPGANVLTF. CDR3 DNA: TGTGCCAGCAGTTATCGGGGGCCTGGGGCCAACGTCCTGACTTTC.

This clonotype has ten or more counts. The chain uses TRBV10-2 and TRBJ1-5; TRBD1 is a possible D gene (5 bases). The ends were cut back, 3 bases at V and 6 bases at J, with 9 bases in the middle. The length of the CDR3 is 13 residues. Per germline, CDR1 WSHSY and CDR2 SAAADI. CDR3 region: CASSEGRGQPQHF. Here the CDR3 DNA reads TGCGCCAGCAGTGAAGGGAGGGGTCAGCCCCAGCATTTT.

This clonotype turned up a few times. The chain combines TRBV2 with TRBJ2-1, with 8 positions matching TRBD2. The CDR3 has 15 residues. Germline trimming cut 3 bases from V and 7 bases from J; bases unmatched to any gene: 8. Germline V gene lookup returns CDR1 SNHLY and CDR2 FYNNEI. CDR3 DNA sequence: TGTGCCAGCAGTGAGTTGGTAGCGGGGAGGAATGAGCAGTTCTTC. It encodes CASSELVAGRNEQFF.

This chain links TRBV5-4 with TRBJ2-7; no clear D gene. V was cut by 2 bases and J by 0 bases, with 9 bases left in between. The CDR3 has 14 amino acids. The germline V gene encodes CDR1 SGHNT and CDR2 YYREEE (reference sequence). CDR3 DNA sequence: TGTGCCAGCAGCTTCAAAAGGGCCTCCTACGAGCAGTACTTC. Translation gives CASSFKRASYEQYF.

This clonotype showed up just a few times. The chain uses TRBV7-9 and TRBJ1-4, with D possibly being TRBD1 (6 bases). CDR1 and CDR2 (germline): SEHNR, FQNEAQ (reference sequence). The CDR3 sequence is 16 residues long. Trimming took off 1 base at V and 8 bases at J, with 17 bases between the two ends. The CDR3 sequence: CASSLGPRGLIEKLFF. The CDR3 bases are TGTGCCAGCAGCTTAGGGCCCCGGGGGCTGATCGAAAAACTGTTTTTT.